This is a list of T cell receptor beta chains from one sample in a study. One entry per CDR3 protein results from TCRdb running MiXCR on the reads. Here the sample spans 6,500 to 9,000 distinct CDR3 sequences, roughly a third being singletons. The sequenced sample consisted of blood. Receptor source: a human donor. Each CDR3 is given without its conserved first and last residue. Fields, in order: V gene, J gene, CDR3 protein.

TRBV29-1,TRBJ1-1,SVVPGQGTEAF
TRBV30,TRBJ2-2,AMEGVGYAGSCF
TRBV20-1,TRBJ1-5,SARESGGEGQPQH
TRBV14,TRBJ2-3,ASSPGLAGDTQY
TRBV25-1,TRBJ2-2,ASSEQGTPGELF
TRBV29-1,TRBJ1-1,SVLGTGAADTEAF
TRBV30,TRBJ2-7,AWSESYEQY
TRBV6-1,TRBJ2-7,ASSEQAGISYEQC
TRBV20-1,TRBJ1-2,SSISGRHGGFRGVGYT
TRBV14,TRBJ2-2,ASSQGGRNNELF
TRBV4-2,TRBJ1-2,ASSQWTGGYT
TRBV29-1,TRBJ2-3,SVEGTGQTDTQY
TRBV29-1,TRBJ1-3,SSSISGRPGNTIY
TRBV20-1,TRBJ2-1,SSSSSISGPWREQF
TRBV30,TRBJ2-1,AWSPREWETQF
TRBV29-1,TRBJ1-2,SVPARGRNYGYT
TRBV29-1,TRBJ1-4,SVEGGSEKLF
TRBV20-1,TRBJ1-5,SATDIQGSPQH
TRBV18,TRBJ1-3,ASSQPDRGRNTIY
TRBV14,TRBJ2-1,ASSQELTGAYNEQF
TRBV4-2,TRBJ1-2,ASSQDGSSNYGYT
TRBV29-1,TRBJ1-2,SVEEAGLGYGYT
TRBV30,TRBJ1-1,AWSVGPKSEAF
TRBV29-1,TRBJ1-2,SVRGGEYNYGYT
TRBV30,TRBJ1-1,AWSNRVGVNTEAF
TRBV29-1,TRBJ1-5,SVGRDRLDEPQH
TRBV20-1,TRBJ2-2,SASQAMDEDTGELF